Each of the 5 T cell receptor beta chains below was sequenced from the same sample in a study of cytomegalovirus exposure and HLA in healthy donors. PCR was performed using 60 Vbeta and 13 Jbeta primers. Assay used: immunoSEQ multiplex PCR; TCRdb lists only in-frame clones, some missing. The data show over 200,000 clones, 60% to 80% seen once. Sequencing used PBMCs. The receptors were gathered from a male donor in good health and CMV-seronegative.

The chain couples TRBV30 to TRBJ2-7; 7 bases fit TRBD1. This CDR3 spans 15 amino acids. Germline CDR1 is GTSNPN and CDR2 is SVGIG (reference sequence). V lost 5 bases and J lost 2; bases outside the gene matches: 12. The DNA of the CDR3 is TGTGCCTGGCGGTACTATCCGGGACAGACCTACGAGCAGTACTTC. Protein sequence: CAWRYYPGQTYEQYF.

The rearrangement joins TRBV4-2 to TRBJ2-3; TRBD2 aligns across 11 bases. CDR1 and CDR2 from the germline V gene are LGHNA and YNFKEQ. The CDR3 runs 18 residues. V shed 0 bases and J 4 bases; nucleotides not matched to a gene: 9. This CDR3 is CASSQDGSGRAGADTQYF. The CDR3 DNA sequence: TGTGCCAGCAGCCAAGATGGTAGCGGGAGGGCCGGAGCAGATACGCAGTATTTT.

This chain links TRBV27 with TRBJ1-1; 8 bases agree with TRBD1. The V segment lost 8 bases and the J segment 3 bases; nucleotides outside the gene matches: 5. The CDR3 is 13 amino acids. Germline V gene sequence: CDR1 MNHEY, CDR2 SMNVEV (reference sequence). The CDR3 DNA follows: TGTGCCAGCTTTACAGGGGGGGACACTGAAGCTTTCTTT. Residues: CASFTGGDTEAFF.

The chain recombines TRBV29-1 with TRBJ2-5, with D unclear. Germline loops: CDR1 SQVTM, CDR2 ANQGSEA. The CDR3 is 12 amino acids. Deletions cut 6 bases from V and 4 bases from J, with 12 bases between. The CDR3 loop is CSVALMRETQYF. Written as DNA, the CDR3 is TGCAGCGTCGCGCTAATGAGAGAGACCCAGTACTTC.

The chain combines TRBV7-3 with TRBJ1-1; 9 bases are shared with TRBD1. The germline V gene encodes CDR1 SGHTA and CDR2 FQGTGA. Trimming removed 6 bases from V and 5 bases from J; junction bases left unmatched: 10. The CDR3 covers 15 residues. CDR3 amino acids: CASSSTGQGRTEAFF. The CDR3 DNA is TGTGCCAGCAGTTCAACTGGACAGGGGAGGACTGAAGCTTTCTTT.